The 18 T cell receptor beta chains below come from one sample, sequenced in a study of cytomegalovirus exposure and HLA in healthy donors. Use of 60 Vbeta and 13 Jbeta primers characterized the PCR. Generated by immunoSEQ multiplex PCR, the TCRdb table keeps only in-frame clones and is missing some. The sample lists 87,000 or so clones, 60% to 80% occurring once. Sequenced sample: PBMCs. The source of these receptors is a man aged 55 to 70 in good health and CMV-seronegative.

The V and J genes are TRBV6-5 and TRBJ1-1; 11 nucleotides align to TRBD1. Germline assignment: CDR1 MNHEY and CDR2 SVGAGI. The CDR3 has 13 residues. The V segment lost 8 bases and the J segment 6 bases; nucleotides outside the gene matches: 5. Here the CDR3 reads CASGQGASAEAFF. The CDR3 DNA reads as TGTGCCAGCGGACAGGGGGCTTCGGCTGAAGCTTTCTTT.

This clone has only a few counts. The chain links TRBV10-2 to TRBJ2-2, with 9 bases matching TRBD2. With 7 bases clipped from V and 0 bases from J, the junction kept 6 bases outside the gene matches. Germline V CDR1 and CDR2: WSHSY, SAAADI. There are 16 residues in the CDR3. CDR3: CASIPTSGANTGELFF. Written as DNA, the CDR3 is TGCGCCAGCATTCCGACTAGCGGCGCGAACACCGGGGAGCTGTTTTTT.

The chain employs TRBV5-1 and TRBJ1-5, with D perhaps matching TRBD1 (5 bases). V was shortened by 4 bases and J by 7 bases, with 12 bases between the two germline ends. Germline V gives CDR1 SGHRS, CDR2 YFSETQ. The CDR3 is made up of 13 amino acids. The CDR3 here is CASSPSWGQPQHF. CDR3 DNA: TGCGCCAGCAGCCCGAGTTGGGGCCAGCCCCAGCATTTT.

CDR3 in DNA: TGTGCCAGCAGCGGAAGACAGGTGGCCACAGATACGCAGTATTTT. Its translation is CASSGRQVATDTQYF. This chain joins TRBV7-6 and TRBJ2-3, with D perhaps TRBD1 (6 bases). The CDR3 runs 15 residues. The V gene's germline CDR1 is SGHVS and CDR2 FNYEAQ. V was cut by 5 bases and J by 2 bases, with 14 bases left in between.

CDR3 in DNA: TGTGCCAGCAGTTTTGACGGGAAGGTGGGGCAGTACTTC. Residues: CASSFDGKVGQYF. J is TRBJ2-7 and V is TRBV6-1; perhaps TRBD2 as D (5 bases). The CDR3 totals 13 residues. Germline loops: CDR1 MNHNS, CDR2 SASEGT. The V end was cut by 5 bases, the J end by 9 bases, with 17 bases between.

J is TRBJ2-3 and V is TRBV7-9, with TRBD1 as a possible D gene (5 bases). The CDR3 totals 15 residues. CDR1 is SEHNR, CDR2 FQNEAQ, per germline (reference sequence). V lost 5 bases and J lost 2, with 14 bases in between. The CDR3 spells CASSVKGSLTDTQYF. For the CDR3, the DNA is TGTGCCAGCAGCGTCAAGGGGTCCCTCACAGATACGCAGTATTTT.

CDR3 sequence (DNA): TGTGCCAGCAGTTACCAGACAGGGGGTGGTTCCTACGAGCAGTACTTC. Translation: CASSYQTGGGSYEQYF. This sequence joins TRBV6-6 and TRBJ2-5, with 9 bases fitting TRBD1. The end of the DNA is better explained by TRBJ2-7, so the J call may be wrong. The CDR3 length is 16 residues. Germline V gene sequence: CDR1 MNHNY, CDR2 SVGAGI (reference sequence).

The chain links TRBV5-1 to TRBJ2-3; 7 bases are a match to TRBD1. This CDR3 comprises 13 residues. The V gene end was trimmed by 4 bases and the J gene end by 10 bases; junction bases not matched to a gene: 9. The germline gives CDR1 SGHRS, CDR2 YFSETQ. CDR3 residues: CASSTGQDSPQYF. As DNA, the CDR3 is TGCGCCAGCAGCACCGGACAGGACAGCCCGCAGTATTTT.

The rearrangement links TRBV7-6 to TRBJ2-7, with D tentatively TRBD1 (6 bases). Trimming pared 5 bases from V and 3 bases from J, leaving 20 bases between. The CDR3 consists of 16 residues. From germline, CDR1 is SGHVS and CDR2 FNYEAQ. CDR3 loop: CASSPRGMGAGYEQYF. CDR3 bases: TGTGCCAGCAGCCCCCGGGGAATGGGGGCGGGCTACGAGCAGTACTTC.

This chain connects TRBV6-5 to TRBJ1-2; D not resolved. Trimming stripped 7 bases from V and 7 bases from J, with 16 bases between. Germline V gene sequence: CDR1 MNHEY, CDR2 SVGAGI. The CDR3 has 13 amino acids. CDR3 region: CASNPTGSLGYTF. CDR3 DNA sequence: TGTGCCAGCAACCCCACGGGATCCCTTGGCTACACCTTC.

In regard to this clone: Sequence at one end of the junction differs from germline and may be a read error. The same CDR3 also results from other DNA sequences found in this sample. The chain carries TRBV9 and TRBJ1-4; no reliable D call. This CDR3 is 15 amino acids long. CDR1 and CDR2 from the germline V gene are SGDLS and YYNGEE. CDR3 nucleotides: TGTGCCAGCAGCGCCACGGGGAGCACTAATGAAAAATTGTTTTTT. Translating gives CASSATGSTNEKLFF.

This chain joins TRBV29-1 and TRBJ2-3, with 13 positions matching TRBD2. CDR3 length: 18 residues. V shed 7 bases and J 5 bases; nucleotides not matched to a gene: 18. Germline values: CDR1 SQVTM, CDR2 ANQGSEA. In DNA, the CDR3 is TGCAGCGGGACCGGCGACCTTGGACTAGCGGGAGTGAAAGATACGCAGTATTTT. Its protein is CSGTGDLGLAGVKDTQYF.

This clone came up a few times. The chain couples TRBV15 to TRBJ1-1; D might be TRBD1 (6 bases). V was trimmed by 1 base and J by 8 bases, leaving 11 bases between them. Germline assignment: CDR1 LNHNV and CDR2 YYDKDF (reference sequence). The CDR3 has 13 residues. As DNA, the CDR3 is TGTGCCACCAGCAGAGCTGGGGGGGGCGAAGCTTTCTTT. Translation: CATSRAGGGEAFF.

This clone was seen just once. The chain couples TRBV5-6 to TRBJ1-3; 7 bases fit TRBD1. The J segment lost 4 bases and the V segment lost 4 bases, leaving 5 bases of the junction unmatched. The CDR3 is made up of 14 amino acids. CDR1 is SGHDT, CDR2 YYEEEE, per germline. CDR3 nucleotides: TGTGCCAGCAGCCGCCCGACAGGGGGAAACACCATATATTTT. It translates to CASSRPTGGNTIYF.

The J gene is TRBJ1-2, the V gene TRBV29-1; TRBD1 matches at 9 bases. The germline CDR1 and CDR2 sequences are SQVTM and ANQGSEA. This CDR3 contains 14 residues. V was clipped by 6 bases and J by 2 bases; unmatched bases: 7. The CDR3 DNA sequence: TGCAGCGTACTAACCGGGACAGGGAACTATGGCTACACCTTC. Its translation is CSVLTGTGNYGYTF. The full variable domain, in which reference TRBV29-1 and TRBJ1-2 provide the parts outside the CDR3, is SAVISQKPSRDICQRGTSLTIQCQVDSQVTMMFWYRQQPGQSLTLIATANQGSEATYESGFVIDKFPISRPNLTFSTLTVSNMSPEDSSIYLCSVLTGTGNYGYTFGSGTRLTVV.

The chain combines TRBV6-5 with TRBJ2-3; no firm D call. Germline assignment: CDR1 MNHEY and CDR2 SVGAGI. This CDR3 spans 15 amino acids. V was shortened by 0 bases and J by 1 base, with 8 bases between the two germline ends. CDR3 coding DNA: TGTGCCAGCAGTTACTCGGCGGCACGCACAGATACGCAGTATTTT. Protein sequence: CASSYSAARTDTQYF.

Only a few counts were recorded for this clone. This rearrangement joins TRBV7-3 to TRBJ2-3; 7 positions agree with TRBD2. CDR3 length: 14 residues. Germline values: CDR1 SGHTA, CDR2 FQGTGA. The V gene end was trimmed by 4 bases and the J gene end by 3 bases; junction bases not matched to a gene: 4. CDR3 sequence: CASSYGTITDTQYF. In DNA form, the CDR3 reads TGTGCCAGCAGCTACGGGACTATAACAGATACGCAGTATTTT.

This clone has more than one count but fewer than ten. This chain uses TRBV5-4 with TRBJ2-7; D not resolved. Germline loops: CDR1 SGHNT, CDR2 YYREEE (reference sequence). The germline V and J ends were trimmed by 0 bases and 0 bases, with 10 bases remaining between them. The CDR3 covers 15 residues. This CDR3 is CASSLEPLSSYEQYF. The DNA of the CDR3 is TGTGCCAGCAGCTTGGAACCTCTGAGCTCCTACGAGCAGTACTTC.